This T cell receptor (beta chain) was documented in a study of blood T cells in healthy people across ages. Study observations and caveats: There was a strong correlation between TCR beta diversity and naive T cell percentage.

Worth noting for this clonotype: Its antigen is not known.

A sample-barcoded 5' primer and a J-beta primer mix were used in a second PCR of roughly 6 to 12 cycles. Each CDR3 protein is one row after TCRdb ran MiXCR on the 5' RACE reads. The profile covers roughly 1,300,000 distinct CDR3 sequences, with approximately 60% appearing a single time and 6.5% to 8.5% taken by the ten largest. V lost 3 bases and J 6 bases, leaving 10 bases between the germline ends. CDR1 is SGHNT, CDR2 YYREEE, per germline (reference sequence). There are 12 residues in the CDR3. This chain uses TRBV5-4 with TRBJ2-7, with D perhaps matching TRBD2 (5 bases). Source material: blood. The sequence was collected from a man aged 18 to 29 in good health. In DNA form, the CDR3 reads TGTGCCAGCAGCTGGAGGTGGGGCGAGCAGTACTTC. Its protein product is CASSWRWGEQYF.